This T cell receptor beta chain appears in the sequencing data of a study of T cells in Graves' hyperthyroidism and ophthalmopathy. Study-wide results and caveats: A model of 13 V-J features distinguished ophthalmopathy from stable hyperthyroidism. Prediction of ophthalmopathy progression came a median roughly 6.7 months pre-onset.

Amplification of TCR beta CDR3 regions was performed using RNA transcripts as template. HTBI primers were used for first-round RT-PCR of the TCR CDR3. Each CDR3 protein gets one entry after TCRdb re-called the multiplex PCR reads with MiXCR. The sample has about 570,000 distinct CDR3 sequences, 40% to 55% seen once. About this clonotype: Its antigen remains unknown.

The CDR3 consists of 17 residues. V was pared by 5 bases and J by 1 base, with 10 bases of the junction left unmatched. Germline V gives CDR1 SGHTA, CDR2 FQGTGA. Sequenced sample: peripheral blood or thyroid tissue (not recorded which). The receptor's source is an adult woman with Graves' disease, either hyperthyroidism or ophthalmopathy (not recorded which). The chain employs TRBV7-3 and TRBJ1-1; the match to TRBD1 covers 10 bases. The CDR3 is CASSLRQGAGENTEAFF. The CDR3 DNA reads TGTGCCAGCAGCCTAAGACAGGGGGCAGGAGAGAACACTGAAGCTTTCTTT.